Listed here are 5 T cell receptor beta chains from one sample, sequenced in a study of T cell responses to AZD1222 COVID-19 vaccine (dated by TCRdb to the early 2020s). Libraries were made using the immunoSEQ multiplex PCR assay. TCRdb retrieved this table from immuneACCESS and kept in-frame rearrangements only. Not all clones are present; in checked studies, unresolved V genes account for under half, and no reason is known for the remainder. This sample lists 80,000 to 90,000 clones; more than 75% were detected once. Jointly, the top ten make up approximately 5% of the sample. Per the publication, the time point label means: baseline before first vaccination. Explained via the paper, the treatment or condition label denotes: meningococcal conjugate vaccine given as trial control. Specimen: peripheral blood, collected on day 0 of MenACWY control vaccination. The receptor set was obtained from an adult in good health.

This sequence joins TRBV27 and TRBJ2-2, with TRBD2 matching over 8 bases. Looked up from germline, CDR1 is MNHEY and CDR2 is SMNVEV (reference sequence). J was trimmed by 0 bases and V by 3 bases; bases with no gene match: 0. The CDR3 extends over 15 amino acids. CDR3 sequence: CASSLRGANTGELFF. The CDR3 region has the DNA TGTGCCAGCAGTTTGCGGGGGGCGAACACCGGGGAGCTGTTTTTT.

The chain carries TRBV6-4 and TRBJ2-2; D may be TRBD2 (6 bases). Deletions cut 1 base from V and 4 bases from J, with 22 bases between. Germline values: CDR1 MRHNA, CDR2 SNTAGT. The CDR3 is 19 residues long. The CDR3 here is CASSDLGYRGGMGTGELFF. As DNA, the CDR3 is TGTGCCAGCAGTGACTTAGGTTATAGGGGCGGGATGGGCACCGGGGAGCTGTTTTTT.

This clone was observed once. CDR3 nucleotide sequence: TGTGCCAGCAGTTGGGGTGGTTCACCCCTCCACTTT. Protein: CASSWGGSPLHF. The J gene is TRBJ1-6, the V gene TRBV13; D is uncertain. Per germline, CDR1 PRHDT and CDR2 FYEKMQ (reference sequence). V lost 6 bases and J 9 bases, leaving 9 bases between the germline ends. CDR3 size: 12 residues.

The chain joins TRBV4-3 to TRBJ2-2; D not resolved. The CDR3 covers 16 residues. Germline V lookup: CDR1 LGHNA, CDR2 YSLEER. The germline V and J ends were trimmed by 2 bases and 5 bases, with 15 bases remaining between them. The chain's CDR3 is CASSQPLDYRTGELFF. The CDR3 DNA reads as TGCGCCAGCAGCCAACCCCTAGATTATAGGACCGGGGAGCTGTTTTTT.

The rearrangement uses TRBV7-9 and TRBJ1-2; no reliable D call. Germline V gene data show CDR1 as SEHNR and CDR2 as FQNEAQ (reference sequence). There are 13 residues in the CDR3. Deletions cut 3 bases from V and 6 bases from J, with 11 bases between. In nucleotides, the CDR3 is TGTGCCAGCAGCTTCGTGTCCTTCGATGGCTACACCTTC. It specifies CASSFVSFDGYTF.